The rows below give T cell receptor beta chains drawn from one sample of a study of CD8+CD57+ T cells in acquired aplastic anemia. TCRdb used MiXCR to reprocess the reads, holding one entry per CDR3 protein. The table has under 250,000 distinct CDR3 sequences, around 45% seen once; the top ten hold 7.8%. Material: sorted CD4+, CD8+, or CD8+CD57+ T cells (not recorded which) from PBMCs. These receptors all come from a human donor with aplastic anemia. CDR3s include the opening cysteine and the closing phenylalanine or tryptophan. The D gene is left open where the match is weak. Clone size is given for some rows only: seen once, a few or many times, or a class if the clone is expanded.

D gene: -; J gene: TRBJ1-6; V gene: TRBV2; clone size: -; CDR3 protein: CASSESTGTNSPLHF; CDR3 DNA: TGCGCCAGCAGTGAGTCTACCGGGACAAATTCACCCCTCCACTTT
D gene: -; J gene: TRBJ2-1; V gene: TRBV7-2; clone size: -; CDR3 protein: CASSRIRNEQFF; CDR3 DNA: TGTGCCAGCAGTCGCATACGGAATGAGCAGTTCTTC
D gene: TRBD1; J gene: TRBJ2-6; V gene: TRBV29-1; clone size: -; CDR3 protein: CSASGGAGTGANVLTF; CDR3 DNA: TGCAGCGCGTCAGGGGGCGCAGGGACTGGGGCCAACGTCCTGACTTTC
D gene: -; J gene: TRBJ2-5; V gene: TRBV7-9; clone size: -; CDR3 protein: CASSQLQGPNEETQYF; CDR3 DNA: TGTGCCAGCAGCCAATTACAGGGACCTAATGAAGAGACCCAGTACTTC
D gene: -; J gene: TRBJ1-2; V gene: TRBV5-1; clone size: few; CDR3 protein: CASNLAGGYTF; CDR3 DNA: TGCGCCAGCAACCTAGCGGGAGGCTACACCTTC
D gene: TRBD1; J gene: TRBJ2-7; V gene: TRBV14; clone size: -; CDR3 protein: CASSHHFGTGGAGQYF; CDR3 DNA: TGTGCCAGCAGCCATCATTTCGGGACAGGGGGCGCGGGGCAGTACTTC
D gene: TRBD2; J gene: TRBJ2-1; V gene: TRBV12-3/TRBV12-4; clone size: -; CDR3 protein: CASSAGDNEQFF; CDR3 DNA: TGTGCCAGCAGTGCGGGGGACAATGAGCAGTTCTTC
D gene: TRBD2; J gene: TRBJ2-2; V gene: TRBV9; clone size: many; CDR3 protein: CASSSGGAGGELFF; CDR3 DNA: TGTGCCAGCAGTTCCGGGGGGGCCGGCGGGGAGCTGTTTTTT
D gene: TRBD2; J gene: TRBJ2-1; V gene: TRBV10-3; clone size: -; CDR3 protein: CAISESNSGSEQFF; CDR3 DNA: TGTGCCATCAGTGAGTCGAATAGCGGGAGTGAGCAGTTCTTC
D gene: -; J gene: TRBJ1-2; V gene: TRBV19; clone size: -; CDR3 protein: CASSIAGNYGYTF; CDR3 DNA: TGTGCCAGTAGTATTGCTGGAAACTATGGCTACACCTTC
D gene: TRBD1; J gene: TRBJ2-7; V gene: TRBV7-9; clone size: many; CDR3 protein: CASSFGTGLNEQYF; CDR3 DNA: TGTGCCAGCAGCTTCGGGACAGGGCTTAACGAGCAGTACTTC
D gene: -; J gene: TRBJ2-1; V gene: TRBV7-8; clone size: many; CDR3 protein: CASSLAGGWKAEQFF; CDR3 DNA: TGTGCCAGCAGCTTAGCGGGGGGTTGGAAGGCTGAGCAGTTCTTC
D gene: -; J gene: TRBJ1-1; V gene: TRBV11-2; clone size: many; CDR3 protein: CASSFTGTSLNTEAFF; CDR3 DNA: TGTGCCAGCAGTTTCACCGGGACATCTCTGAACACTGAAGCTTTCTTT
D gene: -; J gene: TRBJ2-1; V gene: TRBV9; clone size: many; CDR3 protein: CASSVGGESYNEQFF; CDR3 DNA: TGTGCCAGCAGCGTAGGGGGGGAGTCCTACAATGAGCAGTTCTTC
D gene: TRBD1; J gene: TRBJ1-1; V gene: TRBV6-6; clone size: many; CDR3 protein: CASSYWTGNTEAFF; CDR3 DNA: TGTGCCAGCAGTTACTGGACAGGGAACACTGAAGCTTTCTTT
D gene: TRBD2; J gene: TRBJ2-7; V gene: TRBV25-1; clone size: -; CDR3 protein: CASSDALAGAEQYF; CDR3 DNA: TGTGCCAGCAGTGATGCCCTAGCGGGAGCCGAGCAGTACTTC
D gene: -; J gene: TRBJ1-3; V gene: TRBV10-3; clone size: -; CDR3 protein: CAISDLGWTRGGNTIYF; CDR3 DNA: TGTGCCATCAGTGATCTTGGTTGGACGAGGGGTGGAAACACCATATATTTT
D gene: -; J gene: TRBJ2-7; V gene: TRBV5-1; clone size: few; CDR3 protein: CASSPSGGVRQGFSYEQYF; CDR3 DNA: TGCGCCAGCAGCCCAAGTGGGGGGGTGAGACAGGGGTTCTCCTACGAGCAGTACTTC
D gene: TRBD1; J gene: TRBJ1-1; V gene: TRBV2; clone size: -; CDR3 protein: CASRANRGRGTEAFF; CDR3 DNA: TGTGCCAGCAGGGCTAACAGGGGGAGAGGCACTGAAGCTTTCTTT
D gene: -; J gene: TRBJ1-2; V gene: TRBV7-4; clone size: -; CDR3 protein: CASSLDGGLEGYTF; CDR3 DNA: TGTGCCAGCAGCTTAGATGGGGGACTGGAGGGCTACACCTTC
D gene: TRBD1; J gene: TRBJ2-7; V gene: TRBV29-1; clone size: -; CDR3 protein: CSVSPTGSYEQYF; CDR3 DNA: TGCAGCGTATCTCCGACAGGGTCCTACGAGCAGTACTTC